The present T cell receptor (beta chain) was sequenced within a study of T cells in Graves' hyperthyroidism and ophthalmopathy. Findings and limits, study-wide: Model predictions of ophthalmopathy came a median about 6.3 months before onset. Also found in blood were most expanded thyroid clonotypes above 0.001.

The study included ophthalmopathy patients with Clinical Activity Score at least 3, NOSPECS grade at least 4 and duration under 3 months. Amplified TCR beta CDR3 regions came from RNA transcripts. The primer set for the first-round RT-PCR of the TCR CDR3 was HTBI. One entry per CDR3 protein, called by TCRdb with MiXCR from the multiplex PCR reads. The sample holds approximately 600,000 distinct CDR3 sequences, under 25% seen once. This clonotype was counted ten times or more. What it binds is unknown. Per germline, CDR1 MDHEN and CDR2 SYDVKM. The V and J ends lost 3 bases and 5 bases, in that order; junction bases with no gene match: 6. The CDR3 runs 14 residues.

This receptor was obtained from a man aged 25-45 years with Graves' ophthalmopathy. The sample was blood. The chain links TRBV28 to TRBJ2-7; 8 nucleotides match TRBD1. The CDR3 bases are TGTGCCAGCAGTTTCTCAGGGGGCCTGGACGAGCAGTACTTC. Amino acids: CASSFSGGLDEQYF. Complete variable domain (other parts from reference TRBV28 and TRBJ2-7): DVKVTQSSRYLVKRTGEKVFLECVQDMDHENMFWYRQDPGLGLRLIYFSYDVKMKEKGDIPEGYSVSREKKERFSLILESASTNQTSMYLCASSFSGGLDEQYFGPGTRLTVT.